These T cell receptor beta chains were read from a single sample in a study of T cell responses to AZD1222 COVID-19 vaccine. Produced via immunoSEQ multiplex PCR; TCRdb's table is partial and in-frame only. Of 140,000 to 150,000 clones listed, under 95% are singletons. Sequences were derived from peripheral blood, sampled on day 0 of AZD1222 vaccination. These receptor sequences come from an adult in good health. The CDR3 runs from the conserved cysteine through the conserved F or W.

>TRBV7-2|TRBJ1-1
CASSLSRDDTEAFF
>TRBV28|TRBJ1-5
CATKTPQGFNQPQHF
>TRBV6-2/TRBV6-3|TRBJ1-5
CASSPTGLLHSSYSNQPQHF
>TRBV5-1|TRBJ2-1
CASSSPDRGNEQFF
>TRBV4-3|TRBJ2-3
CASSQREGPSDTQYF
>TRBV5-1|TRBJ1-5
CASSPPGRNNYSNQPQHF
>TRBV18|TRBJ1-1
CASSPKQFSEAFF
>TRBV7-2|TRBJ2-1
CASSLDLSSYNEQFF
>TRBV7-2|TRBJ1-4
CASSSQDRGENEKLFF
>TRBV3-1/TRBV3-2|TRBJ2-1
CASSQGTGAYSNEQFF
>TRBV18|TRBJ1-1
CASSPGANTEAFF
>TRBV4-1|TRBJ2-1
CASSPPSGRSPYNEQFF
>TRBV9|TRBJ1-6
CASSAQRGGPTVSYNSPLHF
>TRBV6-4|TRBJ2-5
CASAARYQETQYF
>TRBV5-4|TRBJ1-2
CASSLVQGGNYGYTF
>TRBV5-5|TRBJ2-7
CASSLGLAGSSYEQYF
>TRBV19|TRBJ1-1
CASRGQGNTEAFF
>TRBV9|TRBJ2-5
CASSVATGVQAFQETQYF
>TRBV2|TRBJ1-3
CASSDGGLSGNTIYF
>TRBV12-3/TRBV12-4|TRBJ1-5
CATGQGSNQPQHF
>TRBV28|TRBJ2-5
CASSRHGAGEETQYF
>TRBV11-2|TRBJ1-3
CASIPPEEEGGNTIYF
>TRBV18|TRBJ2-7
CASSQWAGTGYEQYF
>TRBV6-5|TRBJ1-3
CASSKTGTGNTIYF
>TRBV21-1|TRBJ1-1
CASSKGGSGGNVRTEAFF
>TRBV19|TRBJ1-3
CAGSSGNTIYF
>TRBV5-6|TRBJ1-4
CASSLVGATNEKLFF
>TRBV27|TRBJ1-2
CASTADWPPGDGYTF
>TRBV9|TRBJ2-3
CASSEGPGADTQYF
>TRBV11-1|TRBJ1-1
CASSLRQGSYTEAFF
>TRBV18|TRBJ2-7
CASSPGQVALGQYF
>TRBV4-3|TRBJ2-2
CASSQDLPGGAGELFF
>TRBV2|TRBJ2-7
CASSGGTGTYEQYF